Following are 16 T cell receptor beta chains from one sample sequenced in a study of blood T cells in healthy people across ages. A sample-barcoded 5' primer and a J-beta primer mix were used in a second PCR of about 7 to 11 cycles. TCRdb used MiXCR to reprocess the 5' RACE reads, holding one entry per CDR3 protein. The sample has approximately 810,000 distinct CDR3 sequences; 29% are singletons. The specimen was blood. These receptors all come from a woman of 80 years or more in good health.

This clonotype was seen many times. This chain links TRBV5-8 with TRBJ2-4; the D is unclear. There are 15 residues in the CDR3. CDR1 and CDR2 from the germline V gene are SGHTS and YDEGEE. V was cut by 4 bases and J by 7 bases, with 18 bases left in between. CDR3 in amino acids: CASSRKGPVQNIQYF. CDR3 nucleotide sequence: TGTGCCAGCAGCCGTAAGGGCCCCGTCCAGAACATTCAGTACTTC.

About this clonotype itself: A much larger clone sits a single nucleotide away, making a read error possible. J is TRBJ2-6 and V is TRBV6-5; 8 bases are shared with TRBD1. The CDR3 covers 19 residues. The V gene's germline CDR1 is MNHEY and CDR2 SVGAGI. Losses at the gene ends were 1 base for V and 0 bases for J; bases not matched to a gene: 8. The chain's CDR3 is CASSYLIGQGSSGANVLTF. The CDR3 bases are TGTGCCAGCAGTTACTTAATCGGACAGGGATCCTCTGGGGCCAACGTCCTGACTTTC.

This clonotype was detected a few times. The chain combines TRBV2 with TRBJ1-2; D is perhaps TRBD1 (6 bases). Germline CDR1 reads SNHLY; CDR2 reads FYNNEI. Trimming removed 6 bases from V and 1 base from J, with 12 bases in between. CDR3 length: 14 amino acids. This CDR3 is CASSEQGVNYGYTF. CDR3 coding DNA: TGTGCCAGCAGCGAACAGGGCGTTAACTATGGCTACACCTTC. The full variable domain, with the rest looked up from reference TRBV2 and TRBJ1-2, is EPEVTQTPSHQVTQMGQEVILRCVPISNHLYFYWYRQILGQKVEFLVSFYNNEISEKSEIFDDQFSVERPDGSNFTLKIRSTKLEDSAMYFCASSEQGVNYGYTFGSGTRLTVV.

This clonotype has just a few counts. The rearrangement links TRBV18 to TRBJ2-4, with 12 bases matching TRBD1. V lost 5 bases to trimming and J lost 9 bases; unmatched junction nucleotides: 8. Germline V lookup: CDR1 KGHSH, CDR2 LQKENI. The CDR3 is made up of 15 amino acids. In DNA form, the CDR3 reads TGTGCCAGCTCAACATCCGGGACAGGGGGCGTCATTCAGTACTTC. It translates to CASSTSGTGGVIQYF.

Many counts were recorded for this clonotype. This chain links TRBV6-5 with TRBJ2-1; D gene ambiguous. The CDR3 runs 18 residues. Trimming removed 3 bases at V and 0 bases at J, with 18 bases between. The germline V gene encodes CDR1 MNHEY and CDR2 SVGAGI. The CDR3: CASSYSRPTGSSYNEQFF. CDR3 DNA sequence: TGTGCCAGCAGTTATTCTCGTCCGACTGGAAGCTCCTACAATGAGCAGTTCTTC.

This clonotype was observed at least ten times. The chain joins TRBV27 to TRBJ2-1; the D gene is possibly TRBD2 (6 bases). The germline gives CDR1 MNHEY, CDR2 SMNVEV (reference sequence). Trimming took 7 bases from V and 2 from J, leaving 24 bases between them. The CDR3 runs to 18 residues. The CDR3 sequence: CASKAAGNFELAYNEQFF. The DNA for the CDR3 is TGTGCCAGCAAAGCGGCGGGGAATTTCGAGCTCGCCTACAATGAGCAGTTCTTC.

The chain couples TRBV3-1 to TRBJ1-5; D not resolved. From germline, CDR1 is LGHDT and CDR2 YNNKEL (reference sequence). Trimming removed 1 base at V and 6 bases at J, with 13 bases between. The CDR3 loop spans 15 amino acids. CDR3 loop: CASSQGTGVGQPQHF. CDR3 sequence (DNA): TGTGCCAGCAGCCAAGGAACCGGGGTTGGTCAGCCCCAGCATTTT.

The chain carries TRBV12-3 or TRBV12-4 and TRBJ1-3; D is undetermined. V lost 8 bases and J 0 bases, leaving 20 bases between the germline ends. The CDR3 totals 17 residues. Written as DNA, the CDR3 is TGTGCCAGCGGATTCTGGGCCCCAACGGACTCTGGAAACACCATATATTTT. Translated, it gives CASGFWAPTDSGNTIYF.

This clonotype was detected ten times or more. V gene TRBV3-1 combines with J gene TRBJ2-1; D might be TRBD2 (5 bases). CDR3 size: 15 residues. Looked up from germline, CDR1 is LGHDT and CDR2 is YNNKEL (reference sequence). The V end was cut by 0 bases, the J end by 7 bases, with 13 bases between. The CDR3 sequence: CASSQDRLATNEQFF. CDR3 bases: TGTGCCAGCAGCCAAGATCGGCTAGCCACGAATGAGCAGTTCTTC.

This clonotype was counted at least ten times. This rearrangement joins TRBV12-3 or TRBV12-4 to TRBJ1-5; D is possibly TRBD1 (5 bases). The length of the CDR3 is 15 residues. Trimming cost V 6 bases and J 6 bases, with 18 bases left between them. The DNA of the CDR3 is TGTGCCAGCAGGTTTGGGGGTATCGAGCGTCAGCCCCAGCATTTT. It codes for CASRFGGIERQPQHF.

This clonotype was counted ten times or more. The V call is TRBV4-2, the J call TRBJ2-1; 10 bases are a match to TRBD2. The germline V gene encodes CDR1 LGHNA and CDR2 YNFKEQ. Trimming removed 4 bases from V and 1 base from J; junction bases left unmatched: 7. The CDR3 runs 17 residues. The CDR3 coding sequence is TGTGCCAGCAGCCCTCTAAGCGGGGGGGGATCCTACAATGAGCAGTTCTTC. Its translation: CASSPLSGGGSYNEQFF.

With respect to this clonotype: A much larger clone lies a single base off, so this may be a read error. This chain links TRBV2 with TRBJ2-1; D gene ambiguous. From germline, CDR1 is SNHLY and CDR2 FYNNEI. Trimming stripped 1 base from V and 13 bases from J, with 17 bases between. CDR3 length equals 14 residues. The CDR3 nucleotides are TGTGCCAGCAGTGAAGTAAAGCTCACGGAGACCCAGTTCTTC. This encodes CASSEVKLTETQFF.

Note on this clonotype: A read error may be the cause here, since a much bigger clone is one base away. The chain joins TRBV28 to TRBJ2-7; tentatively, D is TRBD1 (6 bases). The length of the CDR3 is 14 residues. V was clipped by 5 bases and J by 1 base, with 12 bases between them. Germline V gives CDR1 MDHEN, CDR2 SYDVKM. CDR3 sequence reads: CASSPYRESYEQYV. In DNA, the CDR3 is TGTGCCAGCAGTCCCTACAGGGAATCCTACGAGCAGTACGTC.

V is TRBV10-3 and J is TRBJ1-1; D not resolved. Trimming shortened V by 4 bases and J by 5 bases, and 11 bases separated the two germline ends. CDR1 and CDR2 from the germline V gene are ENHRY and SYGVKD. This CDR3 spans 13 amino acids. CDR3 in amino acids: CAISGEKQTEAFF. The CDR3 DNA reads as TGTGCCATCAGTGGGGAGAAGCAGACTGAAGCTTTCTTT.

The V and J genes are TRBV7-3 and TRBJ2-3; tentatively, D is TRBD2 (5 bases). The CDR3 loop spans 12 amino acids. The V gene's germline CDR1 is SGHTA and CDR2 FQGTGA. The germline V and J ends were trimmed by 8 bases and 9 bases, with 15 bases remaining between them. CDR3 nucleotides: TGTGCCAGCGGTAGTTGGGGAGTGACGCAGTATTTT. Translating it yields CASGSWGVTQYF.

The sample holds many counts of this clonotype. J is TRBJ2-3 and V is TRBV5-1; D is perhaps TRBD1 (6 bases). Per germline, CDR1 SGHRS and CDR2 YFSETQ. Trimming shortened V by 3 bases and J by 2 bases, and 7 bases separated the two germline ends. The CDR3 contains 13 residues. CDR3 bases: TGCGCCAGCAGCTGGGACAACACAGATACGCAGTATTTT. It translates to CASSWDNTDTQYF. The full variable domain, its missing parts supplied by reference TRBV5-1 and TRBJ2-3, is KAGVTQTPRYLIKTRGQQVTLSCSPISGHRSVSWYQQTPGQGLQFLFEYFSETQRNKGNFPGRFSGRQFSNSRSEMNVSTLELGDSALYLCASSWDNTDTQYFGPGTRLTVL.